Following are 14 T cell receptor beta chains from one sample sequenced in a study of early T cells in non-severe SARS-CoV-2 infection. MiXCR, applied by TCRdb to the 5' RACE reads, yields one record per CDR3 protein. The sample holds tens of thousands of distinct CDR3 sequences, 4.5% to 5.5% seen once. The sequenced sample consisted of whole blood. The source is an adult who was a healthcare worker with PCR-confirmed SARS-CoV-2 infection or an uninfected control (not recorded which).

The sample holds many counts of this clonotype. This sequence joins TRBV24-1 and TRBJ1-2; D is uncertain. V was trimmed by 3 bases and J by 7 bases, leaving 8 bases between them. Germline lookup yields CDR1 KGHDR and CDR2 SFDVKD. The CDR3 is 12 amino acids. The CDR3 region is CATSDPGFGYTF. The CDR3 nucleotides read TGTGCCACCAGTGATCCTGGGTTTGGCTACACCTTC.

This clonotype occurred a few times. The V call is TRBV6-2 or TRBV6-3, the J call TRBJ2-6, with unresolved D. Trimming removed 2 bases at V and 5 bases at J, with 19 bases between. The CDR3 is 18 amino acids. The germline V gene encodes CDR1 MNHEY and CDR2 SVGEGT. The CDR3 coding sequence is TGTGCCAGCAGTTACCCGGCCGAGGCAGGCTCATGGGCCAACGTCCTGACTTTC. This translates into CASSYPAEAGSWANVLTF.

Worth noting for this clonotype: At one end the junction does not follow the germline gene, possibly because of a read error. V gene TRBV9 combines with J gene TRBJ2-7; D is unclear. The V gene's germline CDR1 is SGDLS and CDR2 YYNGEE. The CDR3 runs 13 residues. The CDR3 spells CASSVSQNYEQYF. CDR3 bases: TGTGCCAGCAGCGTTAGTCAGAACTACGAACAGTACTTC.

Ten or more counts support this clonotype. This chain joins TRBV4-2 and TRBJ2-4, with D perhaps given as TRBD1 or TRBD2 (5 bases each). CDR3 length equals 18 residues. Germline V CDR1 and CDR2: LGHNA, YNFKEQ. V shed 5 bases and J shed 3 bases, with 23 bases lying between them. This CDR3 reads CASSADLDNLGGKNIQYF. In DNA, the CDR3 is TGTGCCAGCAGCGCAGATCTGGACAACCTAGGAGGCAAAAACATTCAGTACTTC.

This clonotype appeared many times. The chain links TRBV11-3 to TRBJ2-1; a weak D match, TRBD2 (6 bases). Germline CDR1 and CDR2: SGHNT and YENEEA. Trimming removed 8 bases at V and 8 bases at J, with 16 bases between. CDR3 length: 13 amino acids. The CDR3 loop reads CASRTGERDEQFF. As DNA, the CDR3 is TGTGCCAGCCGGACGGGAGAAAGGGATGAGCAGTTCTTC. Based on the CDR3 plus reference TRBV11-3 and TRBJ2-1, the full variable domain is EAGVVQSPRYKIIEKKQPVAFWCNPISGHNTLYWYLQNLGQGPELLIRYENEEAVDDSQLPKDRFSAERLKGVDSTLKIQPAELGDSAVYLCASRTGERDEQFFGPGTRLTVL.

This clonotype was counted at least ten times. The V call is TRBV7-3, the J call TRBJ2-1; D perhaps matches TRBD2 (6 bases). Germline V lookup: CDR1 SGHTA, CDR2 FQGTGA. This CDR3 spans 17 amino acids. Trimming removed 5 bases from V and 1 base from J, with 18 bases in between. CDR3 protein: CASSRESGRLSYNEQFF. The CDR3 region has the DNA TGTGCCAGCAGCCGGGAGAGCGGGCGACTATCCTACAATGAGCAGTTCTTC.

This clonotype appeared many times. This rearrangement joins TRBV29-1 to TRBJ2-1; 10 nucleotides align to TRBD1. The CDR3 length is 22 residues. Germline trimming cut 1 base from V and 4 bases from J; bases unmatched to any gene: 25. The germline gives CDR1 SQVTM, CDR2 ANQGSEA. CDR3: CSVEGLAPEGTGEGRPYNEQFF. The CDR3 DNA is TGCAGCGTTGAAGGGTTGGCCCCAGAGGGGACAGGGGAAGGTCGTCCGTACAATGAGCAGTTCTTC.

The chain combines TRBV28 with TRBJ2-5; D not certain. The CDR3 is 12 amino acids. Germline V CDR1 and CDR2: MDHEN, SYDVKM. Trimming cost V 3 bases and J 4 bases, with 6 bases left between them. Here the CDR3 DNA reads TGTGCCAGCAGTTTGGTTAGAGAGACCCAGTACTTC. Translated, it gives CASSLVRETQYF.

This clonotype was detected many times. The CDR3 nucleotides are TGTGCCAGCAGCCGACAGGGAGGGACCGGGGAGCTGTTTTTT. This encodes CASSRQGGTGELFF. This chain uses TRBV6-5 with TRBJ2-2; either TRBD1 or TRBD2 may supply D (7 bases each). CDR3 length equals 14 residues. The germline V gene encodes CDR1 MNHEY and CDR2 SVGAGI. The V end lost 6 bases, the J end lost 5 bases, and 13 bases lay between the germline ends.

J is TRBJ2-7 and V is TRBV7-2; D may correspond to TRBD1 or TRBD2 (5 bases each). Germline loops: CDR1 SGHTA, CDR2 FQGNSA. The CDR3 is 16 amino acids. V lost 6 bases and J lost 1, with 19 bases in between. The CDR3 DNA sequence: TGTGCCAGCAGATATAAAACAGGTGGGGGTTCCTACGAGCAGTACTTC. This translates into CASRYKTGGGSYEQYF.

CDR3 DNA sequence: TGTGCCAGTAGTACGCAGCGCAAACGGTACGAGCAGTACTTC. Protein: CASSTQRKRYEQYF. The V and J genes are TRBV19 and TRBJ2-7; D remains unclear. This CDR3 is 14 amino acids long. V shed 4 bases and J shed 4 bases, with 14 bases lying between them. Germline CDR1 LNHDA, CDR2 SQIVND (reference sequence).

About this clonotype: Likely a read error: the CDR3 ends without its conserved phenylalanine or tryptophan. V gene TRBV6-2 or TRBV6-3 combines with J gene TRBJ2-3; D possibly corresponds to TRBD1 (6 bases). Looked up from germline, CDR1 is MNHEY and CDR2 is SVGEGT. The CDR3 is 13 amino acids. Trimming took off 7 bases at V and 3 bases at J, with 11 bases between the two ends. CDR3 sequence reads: CASNRDTTDTQYI. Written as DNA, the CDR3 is TGTGCCAGCAACCGGGACACTACAGATACGCAGTATATT.

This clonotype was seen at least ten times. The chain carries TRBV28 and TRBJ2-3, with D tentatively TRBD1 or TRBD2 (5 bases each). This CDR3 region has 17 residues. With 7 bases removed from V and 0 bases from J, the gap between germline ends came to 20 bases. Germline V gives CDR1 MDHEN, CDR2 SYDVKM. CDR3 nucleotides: TGTGCCAGCACCACGATGGGGCTAGCCTCTAGCACAGATACGCAGTATTTT. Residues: CASTTMGLASSTDTQYF.

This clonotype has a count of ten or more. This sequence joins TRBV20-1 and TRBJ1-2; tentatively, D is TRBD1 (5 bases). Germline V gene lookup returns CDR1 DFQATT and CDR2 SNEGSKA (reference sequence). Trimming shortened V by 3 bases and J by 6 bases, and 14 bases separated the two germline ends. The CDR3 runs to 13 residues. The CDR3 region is CSASELGANGYTF. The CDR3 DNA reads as TGCAGTGCTAGCGAACTCGGGGCGAATGGCTACACCTTC.